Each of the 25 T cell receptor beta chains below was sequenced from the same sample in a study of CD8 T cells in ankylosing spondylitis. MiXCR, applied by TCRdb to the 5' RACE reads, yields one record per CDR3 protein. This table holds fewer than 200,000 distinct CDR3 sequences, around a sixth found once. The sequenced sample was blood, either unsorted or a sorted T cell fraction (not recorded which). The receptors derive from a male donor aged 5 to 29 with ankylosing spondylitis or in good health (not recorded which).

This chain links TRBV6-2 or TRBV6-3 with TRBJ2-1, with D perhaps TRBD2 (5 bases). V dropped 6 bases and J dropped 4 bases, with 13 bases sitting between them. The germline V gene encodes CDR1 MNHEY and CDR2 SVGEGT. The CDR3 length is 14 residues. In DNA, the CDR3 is TGTGCCAGCAGAGAGGGCCTCTTATACAATGAGCAGTTCTTC. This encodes CASREGLLYNEQFF.

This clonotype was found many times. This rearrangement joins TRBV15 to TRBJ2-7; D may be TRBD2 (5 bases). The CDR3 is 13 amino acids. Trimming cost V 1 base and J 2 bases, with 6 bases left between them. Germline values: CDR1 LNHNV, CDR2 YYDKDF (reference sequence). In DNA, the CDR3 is TGTGCCACCAGCAGAGGGACTCCCTACGAGCAGTACGTC. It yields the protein CATSRGTPYEQYV.

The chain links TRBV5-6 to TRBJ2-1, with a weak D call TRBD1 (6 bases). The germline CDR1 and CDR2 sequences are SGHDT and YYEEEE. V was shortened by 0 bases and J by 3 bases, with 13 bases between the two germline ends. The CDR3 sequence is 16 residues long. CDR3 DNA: TGTGCCAGCAGCTTGGGGCACAGGGCCGACTACAATGAGCAGTTCTTC. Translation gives CASSLGHRADYNEQFF.

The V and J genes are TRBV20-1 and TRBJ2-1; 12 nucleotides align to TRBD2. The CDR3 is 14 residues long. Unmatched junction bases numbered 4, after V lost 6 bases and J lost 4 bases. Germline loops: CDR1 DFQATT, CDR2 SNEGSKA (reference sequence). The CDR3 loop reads CSAPTSGRYNEQFF. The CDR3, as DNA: TGCAGTGCGCCGACTAGCGGGAGATACAATGAGCAGTTCTTC.

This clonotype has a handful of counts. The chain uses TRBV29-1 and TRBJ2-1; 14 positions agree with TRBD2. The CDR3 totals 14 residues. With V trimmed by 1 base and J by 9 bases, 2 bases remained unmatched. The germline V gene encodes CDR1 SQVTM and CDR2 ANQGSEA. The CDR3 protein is CSVEGTSGRPEQFF. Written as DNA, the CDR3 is TGCAGCGTTGAAGGGACTAGCGGGAGGCCTGAGCAGTTCTTC.

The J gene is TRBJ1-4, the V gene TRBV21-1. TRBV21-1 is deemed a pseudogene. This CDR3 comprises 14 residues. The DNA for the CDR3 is TGTGCCAGCAGCAATAGAGGGACTAATGAAAAACTGTTTTTT. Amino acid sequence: CASSNRGTNEKLFF.

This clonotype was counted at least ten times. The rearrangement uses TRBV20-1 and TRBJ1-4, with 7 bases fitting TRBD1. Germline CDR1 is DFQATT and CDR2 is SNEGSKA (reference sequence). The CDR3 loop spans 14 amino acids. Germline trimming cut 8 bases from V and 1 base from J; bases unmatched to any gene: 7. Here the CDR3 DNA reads TGCAGTCCCCAGACAGGGCTAACTAATGAAAAACTGTTTTTT. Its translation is CSPQTGLTNEKLFF.

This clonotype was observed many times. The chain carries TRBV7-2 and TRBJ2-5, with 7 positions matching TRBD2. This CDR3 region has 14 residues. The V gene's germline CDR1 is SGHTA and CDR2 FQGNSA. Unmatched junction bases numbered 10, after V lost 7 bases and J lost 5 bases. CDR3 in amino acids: CASINAGALETQYF. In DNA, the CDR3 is TGTGCCAGCATCAATGCGGGAGCGTTGGAGACCCAGTACTTC.

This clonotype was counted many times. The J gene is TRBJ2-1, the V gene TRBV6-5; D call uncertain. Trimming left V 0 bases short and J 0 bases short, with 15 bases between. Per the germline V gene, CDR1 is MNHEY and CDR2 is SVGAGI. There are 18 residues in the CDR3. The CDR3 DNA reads TGTGCCAGCAGTTACTCGTATCGTCTTCAGAGCTCCTACAATGAGCAGTTCTTC. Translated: CASSYSYRLQSSYNEQFF.

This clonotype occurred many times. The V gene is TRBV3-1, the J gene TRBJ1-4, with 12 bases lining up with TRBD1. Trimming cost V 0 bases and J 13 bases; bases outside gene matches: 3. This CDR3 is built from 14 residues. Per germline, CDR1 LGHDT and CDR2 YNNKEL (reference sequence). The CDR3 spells CASSQDGTGGLLFF. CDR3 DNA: TGTGCCAGCAGCCAAGACGGGACAGGGGGCTTACTGTTTTTT.

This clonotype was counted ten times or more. CDR3 region: CATSDVGLVRDTGELFF. CDR3 sequence (DNA): TGTGCCACCAGTGATGTTGGACTCGTCCGAGACACCGGGGAGCTGTTTTTT. The chain combines TRBV24-1 with TRBJ2-2; perhaps TRBD2 as D (5 bases). Germline-derived CDR1 and CDR2 are KGHDR and SFDVKD. V gave up 3 bases and J gave up 3 bases, with 16 bases separating them. The CDR3 length is 17 residues.

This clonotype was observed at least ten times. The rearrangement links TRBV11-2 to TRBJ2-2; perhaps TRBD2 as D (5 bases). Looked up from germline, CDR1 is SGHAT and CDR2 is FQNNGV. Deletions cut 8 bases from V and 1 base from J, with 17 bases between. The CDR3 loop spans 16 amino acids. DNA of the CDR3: TGTGCCAGCTCTCTCCTCGGGGTGGGGAACACCGGGGAGCTGTTTTTT. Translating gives CASSLLGVGNTGELFF.

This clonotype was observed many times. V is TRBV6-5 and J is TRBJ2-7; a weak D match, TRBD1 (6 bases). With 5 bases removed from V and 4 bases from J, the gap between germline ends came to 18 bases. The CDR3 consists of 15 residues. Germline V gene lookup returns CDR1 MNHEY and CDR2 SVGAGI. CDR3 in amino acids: CASSRTASSGYEQYF. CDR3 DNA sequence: TGTGCCAGCAGTAGGACAGCCTCCTCCGGGTACGAGCAGTACTTC.

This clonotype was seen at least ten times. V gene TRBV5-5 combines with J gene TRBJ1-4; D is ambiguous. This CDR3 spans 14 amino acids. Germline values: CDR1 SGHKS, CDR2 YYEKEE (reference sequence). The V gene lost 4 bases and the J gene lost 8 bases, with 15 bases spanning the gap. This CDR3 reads CASSHGRAAEKLFF. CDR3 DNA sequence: TGTGCCAGCAGCCATGGCCGAGCGGCGGAAAAACTGTTTTTT. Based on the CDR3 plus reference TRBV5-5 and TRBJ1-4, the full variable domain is DAGVTQSPTHLIKTRGQQVTLRCSPISGHKSVSWYQQVLGQGPQFIFQYYEKEERGRGNFPDRFSARQFPNYSSELNVNALLLGDSALYLCASSHGRAAEKLFFGSGTQLSVL.

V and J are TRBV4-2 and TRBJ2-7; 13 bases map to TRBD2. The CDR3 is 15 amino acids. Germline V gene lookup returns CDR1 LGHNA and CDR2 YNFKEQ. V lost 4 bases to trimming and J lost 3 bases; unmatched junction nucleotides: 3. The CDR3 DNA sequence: TGTGCCAGCAGCCGCAGGACTAGCGGGAGCTACGAGCAGTACTTC. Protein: CASSRRTSGSYEQYF.

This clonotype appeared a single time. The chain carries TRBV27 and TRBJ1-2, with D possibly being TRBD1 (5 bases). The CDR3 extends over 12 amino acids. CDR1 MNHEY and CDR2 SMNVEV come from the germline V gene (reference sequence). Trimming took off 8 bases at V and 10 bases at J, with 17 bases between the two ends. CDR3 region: CASGRRDGHYTF. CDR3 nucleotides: TGTGCCAGCGGCCGCCGGGACGGACACTACACCTTC.

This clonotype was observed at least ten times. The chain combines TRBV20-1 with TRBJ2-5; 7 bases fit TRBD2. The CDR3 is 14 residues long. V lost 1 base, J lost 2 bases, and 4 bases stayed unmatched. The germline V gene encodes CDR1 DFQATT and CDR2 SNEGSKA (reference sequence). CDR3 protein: CSARVAGVQETQYF. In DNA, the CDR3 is TGCAGTGCTAGAGTCGCGGGAGTTCAAGAGACCCAGTACTTC.

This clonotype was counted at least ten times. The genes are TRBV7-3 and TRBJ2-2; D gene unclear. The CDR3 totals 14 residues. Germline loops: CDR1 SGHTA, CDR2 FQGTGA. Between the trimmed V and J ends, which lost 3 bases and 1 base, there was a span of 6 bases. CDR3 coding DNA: TGTGCCAGCAGCTTGGGCAGGAACACCGGGGAGCTGTTTTTT. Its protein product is CASSLGRNTGELFF. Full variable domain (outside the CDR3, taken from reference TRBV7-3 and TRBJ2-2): GAGVSQTPSNKVTEKGKYVELRCDPISGHTALYWYRQSLGQGPEFLIYFQGTGAADDSGLPNDRFFAVRPEGSVSTLKIQRTERGDSAVYLCASSLGRNTGELFFGEGSRLTVL.

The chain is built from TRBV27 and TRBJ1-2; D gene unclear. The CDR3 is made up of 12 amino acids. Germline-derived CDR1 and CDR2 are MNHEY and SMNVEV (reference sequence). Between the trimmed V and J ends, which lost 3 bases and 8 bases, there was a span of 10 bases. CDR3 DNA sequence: TGTGCCAGCAGTTTGACGGGCTTGGGCTACACCTTC. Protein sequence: CASSLTGLGYTF.

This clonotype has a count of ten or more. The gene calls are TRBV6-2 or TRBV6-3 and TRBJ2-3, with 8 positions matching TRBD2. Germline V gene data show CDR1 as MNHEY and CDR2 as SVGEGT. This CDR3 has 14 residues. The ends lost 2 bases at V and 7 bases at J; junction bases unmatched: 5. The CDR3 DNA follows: TGTGCCAGCAGTTACGCCCCGGGAGGGAATACGCAGTATTTT. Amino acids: CASSYAPGGNTQYF.

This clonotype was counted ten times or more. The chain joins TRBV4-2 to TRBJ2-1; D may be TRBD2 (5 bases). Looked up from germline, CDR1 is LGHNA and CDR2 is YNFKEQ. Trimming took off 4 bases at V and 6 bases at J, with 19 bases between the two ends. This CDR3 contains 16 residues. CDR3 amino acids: CASSPKLESVSNEQFF. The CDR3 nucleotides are TGTGCCAGCAGCCCGAAACTAGAGAGCGTTTCCAATGAGCAGTTCTTC.

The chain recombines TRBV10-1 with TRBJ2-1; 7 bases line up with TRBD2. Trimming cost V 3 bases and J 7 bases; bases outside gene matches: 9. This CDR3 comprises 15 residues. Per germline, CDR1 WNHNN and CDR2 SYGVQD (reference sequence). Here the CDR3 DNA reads TGCGCCAGCAGTGACCCTGCGGGAGTAAGGAATGAGCAGTTCTTC. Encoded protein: CASSDPAGVRNEQFF.

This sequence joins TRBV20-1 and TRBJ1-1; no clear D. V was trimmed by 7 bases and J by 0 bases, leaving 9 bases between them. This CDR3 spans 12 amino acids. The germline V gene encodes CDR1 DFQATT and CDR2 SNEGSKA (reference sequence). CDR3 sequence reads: CSVANLNTEAFF. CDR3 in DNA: TGCAGTGTTGCGAACTTGAACACTGAAGCTTTCTTT.

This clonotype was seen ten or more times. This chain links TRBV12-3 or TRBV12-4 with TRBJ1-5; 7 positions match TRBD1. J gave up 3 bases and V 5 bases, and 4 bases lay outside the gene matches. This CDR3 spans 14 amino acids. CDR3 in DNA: TGTGCCAGCAGTCCGGGACAGCTCAATCAGCCCCAGCATTTT. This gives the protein CASSPGQLNQPQHF.

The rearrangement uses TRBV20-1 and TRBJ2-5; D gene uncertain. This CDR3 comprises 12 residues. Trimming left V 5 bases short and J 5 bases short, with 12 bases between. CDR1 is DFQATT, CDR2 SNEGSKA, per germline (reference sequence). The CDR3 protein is CSAPSSSETQYF. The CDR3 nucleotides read TGCAGTGCTCCATCCTCTTCGGAGACCCAGTACTTC.